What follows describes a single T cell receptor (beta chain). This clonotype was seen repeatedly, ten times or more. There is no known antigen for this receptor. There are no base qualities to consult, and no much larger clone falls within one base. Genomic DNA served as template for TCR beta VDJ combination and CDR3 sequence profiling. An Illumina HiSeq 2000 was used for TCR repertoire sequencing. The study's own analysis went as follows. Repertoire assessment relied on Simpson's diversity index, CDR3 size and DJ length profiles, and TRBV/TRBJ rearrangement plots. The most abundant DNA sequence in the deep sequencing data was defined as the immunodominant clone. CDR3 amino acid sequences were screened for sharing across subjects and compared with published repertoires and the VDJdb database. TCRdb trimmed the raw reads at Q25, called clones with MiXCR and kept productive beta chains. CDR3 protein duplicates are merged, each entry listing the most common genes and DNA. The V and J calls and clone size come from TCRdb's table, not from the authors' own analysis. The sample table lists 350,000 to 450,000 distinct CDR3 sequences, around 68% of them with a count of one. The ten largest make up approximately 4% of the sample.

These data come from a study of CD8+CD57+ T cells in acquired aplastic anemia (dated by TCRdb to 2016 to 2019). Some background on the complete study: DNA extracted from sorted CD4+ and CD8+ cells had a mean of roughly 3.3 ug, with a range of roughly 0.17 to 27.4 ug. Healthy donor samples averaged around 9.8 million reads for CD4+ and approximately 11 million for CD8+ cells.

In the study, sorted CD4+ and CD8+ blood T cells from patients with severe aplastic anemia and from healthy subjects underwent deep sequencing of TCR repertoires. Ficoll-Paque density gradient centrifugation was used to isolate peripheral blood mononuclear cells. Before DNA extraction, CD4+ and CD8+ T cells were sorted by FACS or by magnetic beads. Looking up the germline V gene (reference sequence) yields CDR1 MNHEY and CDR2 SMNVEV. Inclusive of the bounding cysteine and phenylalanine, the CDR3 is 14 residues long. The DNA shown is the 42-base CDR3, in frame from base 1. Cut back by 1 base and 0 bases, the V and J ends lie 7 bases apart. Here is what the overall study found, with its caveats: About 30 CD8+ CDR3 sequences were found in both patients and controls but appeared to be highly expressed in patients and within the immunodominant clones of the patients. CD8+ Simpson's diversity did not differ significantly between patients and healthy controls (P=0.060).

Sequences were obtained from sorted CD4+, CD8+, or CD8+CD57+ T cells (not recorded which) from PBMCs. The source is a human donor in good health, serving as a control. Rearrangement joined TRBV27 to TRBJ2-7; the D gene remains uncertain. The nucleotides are TGTGCCAGCAGTTTATTACACGGCTCCTACGAGCAGTACTTC. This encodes CASSLLHGSYEQYF.